This entry features one T cell receptor (beta chain) sequence. This sample is part of a study of blood T cell repertoires in COVID-19. Across the study: Acute-phase and convalescent COVID-19 samples originated in the United States, Italy and Spain. T cells, B-cell-depleted T cells, or PBMCs provided the cDNA or gDNA that served as material.

Per the authors' pipeline: Amplified reference gene primers provided the basis for estimating nucleated cell counts. The table came from immunoSEQ multiplex PCR; TCRdb's copy has only in-frame clones and leaves some out. That table is the source of V, J and clone size, and D and trimming were worked out from the DNA. The sample yields some 370,000 clones, about 90% seen once. Germline V CDR1 and CDR2: MGHRA, YSYEKL. The CDR3 is 14 residues long. V lost 3 bases to trimming and J lost 0 bases, with 9 bases between them. A Seattle source enrolled patients during active infection and followed them longitudinally.

The sample consisted of peripheral blood. This clonotype was sampled from a woman aged 25 to 45 with COVID-19, enrolled during active disease. This chain connects TRBV4-1 to TRBJ2-7; D uncertain. In DNA form, the CDR3 reads TGCGCCAGCAGCCAGAGAGAGAGCTCCTACGAGCAGTACTTC. Translated: CASSQRESSYEQYF.